These T cell receptor beta chains were read from a single sample in a study of T cells in Graves' hyperthyroidism and ophthalmopathy. TCRdb re-called the multiplex PCR reads with MiXCR, one entry per CDR3 protein. The sample lists over 500,000 distinct CDR3 sequences, about 45% occurring once. The specimen sequenced was peripheral blood or thyroid tissue (not recorded which). The receptors stem from an adult woman with Graves' disease, either hyperthyroidism or ophthalmopathy (not recorded which). The conserved cysteine and the conserved F or W are not part of the CDR3 here.

V gene	CDR3 protein
TRBV20-1	SVRDREKLF
TRBV29-1	SAVTGEGEKLF
TRBV2	AGTGGPGTGELF
TRBV7-9	ASSLGAGNYGYT
TRBV29-1	SVDWPPAYGYT
TRBV6-4	ASSAPGQRGLQY
TRBV2	ASSAWGGELF
TRBV7-9	ASSLGPGAGTNEKLF
TRBV4-1	ASSHGQLYGYT
TRBV25-1	ASRLTGTGTGNTIY
TRBV6-5	ASSGRVYGYT
TRBV7-3	ASSLTGYRSNTEAF
TRBV15	ATSSLRVEGYTEAF
TRBV20-1	SARDSGQAYNSPLH
TRBV12-3/TRBV12-4	ASRRDREAF
TRBV5-5	ASSLDRVNTGELF
TRBV2	ASVGQAGYGYT
TRBV29-1	SLAGGVTEAF
TRBV20-1	SAPDRYEQY
TRBV6-6	ATRLDFWEQY
TRBV10-3	AISESTKASIYEQY
TRBV5-1	ASSLGGRVYTDTQY
TRBV7-9	ASSSPRQDTGGGYT
TRBV24-1	ATSDPGTSGSYEQY
TRBV6-5	ASRGTGFGQPQH
TRBV9	ASSGGWQTTNEKLF
TRBV29-1	SVERGTHEQY
TRBV2	ASSLGSVFLPQH
TRBV10-3	AVSERTGAETQY
TRBV20-1	SAVYSANTGELF
TRBV29-1	SVEDAVGYT
TRBV19	ASSMGWANQPQH
TRBV7-8	ASRSGVALEAF
TRBV7-9	ASTPGGAGGGETQY
TRBV20-1	SARDRRANTGELF
TRBV7-8	ASSRTGQPNTGELF
TRBV20-1	SAGGRGDSPLY
TRBV7-8	ASRLGQGVSPLH
TRBV24-1	ATSEGRANTGELF
TRBV2	ASSVTPVETQY
TRBV29-1	SVEGGTVYEQYFGELF
TRBV5-1	ASNLQGLVEAF
TRBV12-3/TRBV12-4	ASRPQDRGPGGYT
TRBV7-9	ASSAKDSRNSPLH
TRBV20-1	SARDVGADTQY
TRBV19	ATGQGTYSNQPQH
TRBV10-3	AISELAGEYEQY
TRBV5-1	ASSSGQGKKLF
TRBV14	ASSFGDGKLF
TRBV11-2	ASSADRAADQPQH
TRBV29-1	SVYRDRNYGYT
TRBV7-9	ASSFGTLDMNTEAF
TRBV9	ASSAEGTEAF
TRBV6-1	ASSEGTGGWQPQH
TRBV24-1	ATSDQRQGGDQPQH
TRBV29-1	SVESGRATGELF
TRBV7-9	ASSVAGAWTIY
TRBV29-1	SVIVLYEQY
TRBV7-2	ASSLAPNPTYEQY
TRBV7-8	ASSRTVGFGQPQH